A selection of T cell receptor beta chains follows, all from one sample in a study of cytomegalovirus exposure and HLA in healthy donors. Measured with immunoSEQ multiplex PCR; TCRdb has only the in-frame clones, and not every one. Among 170,000 or so clones listed, 79% were seen once. Specimen: PBMCs. The receptors come from a woman in her thirties or forties in good health and CMV-seronegative. Each CDR3 is given with its conserved first and last residue. Fields, in order: CDR3 length, clone size, V gene, J gene, D gene, CDR3 DNA, CDR3 protein. The D gene is left open where the match is weak. Size is stated for part of the rows, as once, few or many counts, or as a class when the clone is expanded.

>19|once|TRBV28|TRBJ2-6|TRBD2
TGTGCCAGCAGCACTGAGACTAGCGGGAGAAGGTCTGGGGCCAACGTCCTGACTTTC
CASSTETSGRRSGANVLTF
>17|NA|TRBV4-2|TRBJ2-3|TRBD1
TGTGCCAGCAGCCAAGATTGGTCAGGGGGCTCTGATGATACGCAGTATTTT
CASSQDWSGGSDDTQYF
>13|NA|TRBV2|TRBJ1-5|NA
TGTGCCAGCACTAAGGACAGCCTAAAGCCCCAGCATTTT
CASTKDSLKPQHF
>18|NA|TRBV19|TRBJ1-1|TRBD1
TGTGCCAGTAGTATGAAGCCGGGACAGGGTCTTGGAAGTACTGAAGCTTTCTTT
CASSMKPGQGLGSTEAFF
>13|NA|TRBV18|TRBJ2-7|NA
TGTGCCAGCTCACCAGCCAGCTCCTACGAGCAGTACTTC
CASSPASSYEQYF
>13|NA|TRBV6-1|TRBJ2-1|NA
TGTGCCAGCACTTACAGGGGAGGCAATGAGCAGTTCTTC
CASTYRGGNEQFF
>13|few|TRBV5-1|TRBJ2-1|NA
TGCGCCAGCAGCTTGGGGACTAACAATGAGCAGTTCTTC
CASSLGTNNEQFF
>14|NA|TRBV9|TRBJ1-2|NA
TGTGCCAGCAGCGTAGGGACAGCCCTATATGGCTACACCTTC
CASSVGTALYGYTF
>15|NA|TRBV6-5|TRBJ2-1|TRBD1
TGTGCCAGCAGTACGGGGACAGGTCGTTGGGATGAGCAGTTCTTC
CASSTGTGRWDEQFF
>16|NA|TRBV7-2|TRBJ2-7|NA
TGTGCCAGCAGCTTCAGGTATGGTAGAGAAACCTACGAGCAGTACTTC
CASSFRYGRETYEQYF
>15|NA|TRBV5-1|TRBJ2-3|NA
TGCGCCAGCAGCCCCGCGCTAGCCCAGACGGCTACGCAGTATTTT
CASSPALAQTATQYF
>15|NA|TRBV6-1|TRBJ1-6|NA
TGTGCCAGCAGTGAGAGGCGGCTCGGGGGTTCACCCCTCCACTTT
CASSERRLGGSPLHF
>16|NA|TRBV5-1|TRBJ2-3|TRBD2
TGCGCCAGCAGCTTGGATGGCGCGGGGGGCACAGATACGCAGTATTTT
CASSLDGAGGTDTQYF
>19|NA|TRBV4-1|TRBJ2-7|NA
TGCGCCAGCAGCCTACAAAGCGGTTCCCATAATCCGACCTCCTACGAGCAGTACTTC
CASSLQSGSHNPTSYEQYF
>15|NA|TRBV29-1|TRBJ1-1|NA
TGCAGCGTTGTCGCGGGGAACTCCATGAACACTGAAGCTTTCTTT
CSVVAGNSMNTEAFF
>16|NA|TRBV15|TRBJ2-1|NA
TGTGCCACCAGCAGAGATCTATTGGGAGCCTCCAATGAGCAGTTCTTC
CATSRDLLGASNEQFF
>14|NA|TRBV30|TRBJ1-3|TRBD1
TGTGCCTGGACCGCCGGACAGGGACGAAACACCATATATTTT
CAWTAGQGRNTIYF
>13|NA|TRBV6-6|TRBJ1-5|NA
TGTGCCAGCATTCGGGACATCTATCAGCCCCAGCATTTT
CASIRDIYQPQHF
>13|NA|TRBV5-6|TRBJ2-1|NA
TGTGCCAGCAGCTCCTTTTTCTACAATGAGCAGTTCTTC
CASSSFFYNEQFF
>16|NA|TRBV18|TRBJ2-5|TRBD1
TGTGCCAGCTCACCACTCGGACAGGGGGCTGGAGAGACCCAGTACTTC
CASSPLGQGAGETQYF
>16|NA|TRBV6-5|TRBJ2-2|TRBD1
TGTGCCAGCAGTTACGCGGGACAGGGATTCACCGGGGAGCTGTTTTTT
CASSYAGQGFTGELFF
>18|NA|TRBV10-3|TRBJ1-5|NA
TGTGCCATCAGTGAGAGAAAAGCTCAAACCCGCGTCGGTCAGCCCCAGCATTTT
CAISERKAQTRVGQPQHF
>16|NA|TRBV19|TRBJ2-3|NA
TGTGCCAGTAGTATGCGGGGAATTTATAGCAATCAGCCCCAGTATTTT
CASSMRGIYSNQPQYF
>14|NA|TRBV7-2|TRBJ2-7|NA
TGTGCCAGCAGCGTGGACAAGAGCTCCTACGAGCAGTACTTC
CASSVDKSSYEQYF
>13|NA|TRBV30|TRBJ1-5|NA
TGTGCCTGGAGTGTCCGGGGAAGTCAGCCCCAGCATTTT
CAWSVRGSQPQHF
>12|NA|TRBV30|TRBJ1-2|NA
TGTGCCTGGAGTCACACAGGCTATGGCTACACCTTC
CAWSHTGYGYTF
>15|NA|TRBV19|TRBJ2-1|NA
TGTGCCAGTAGCGGCCGAGCGGGCCTCTACAATGAGCAGTTCTTC
CASSGRAGLYNEQFF
>16|NA|TRBV9|TRBJ2-2|TRBD1
TGTGCCAGCAGCGGACGTCCCGGGACAGGGAACGGGGAGCTGTTTTTT
CASSGRPGTGNGELFF
>15|few|TRBV5-1|TRBJ2-5|TRBD1
TGCGCCAGCAGCTCCCGACCACAGGGGGGAGAGACCCAGTACTTC
CASSSRPQGGETQYF
>14|few|TRBV6-1|TRBJ1-2|TRBD1
TGTGCCAGCAGAGAAACGGGACAGGCTCTCGGCTACACCTTC
CASRETGQALGYTF
>14|NA|TRBV4-2|TRBJ2-7|NA
TGTGCCAGCAGCCAGAACTTCGGCTCCTACGAGCAGTACTTC
CASSQNFGSYEQYF
>15|NA|TRBV7-9|TRBJ1-2|TRBD1
TGTGCCAGCAGCTCTCTACAGGGGGTGATCTATGGCTACACCTTC
CASSSLQGVIYGYTF
>16|NA|TRBV19|TRBJ2-1|TRBD2
TGTGCCAGTAGTAAAGGAGGGACTAGCGGGAGAAATAGGCAGTTCTTC
CASSKGGTSGRNRQFF
>14|few|TRBV6-6|TRBJ1-2|NA
TGTGCCAGCAGTTACTCGAGAGTGGGGGGTGGCTACACCTTC
CASSYSRVGGGYTF
>17|NA|TRBV15|TRBJ1-5|TRBD1
TGTGCCACCAGCAGACAAGGACAGGCTGTAAGCAATCAGCCCCAGCATTTT
CATSRQGQAVSNQPQHF
>14|NA|TRBV13|TRBJ2-5|NA
TGTGCCAGCAGCTCTGGGGGGAACCAAGAGACCCAGTACTTC
CASSSGGNQETQYF
>13|NA|TRBV5-1|TRBJ2-1|NA
TGCGCCAGCAGCTTGGGACAGGCCAATGAGCAGTTCTTC
CASSLGQANEQFF
>16|NA|TRBV12-5|TRBJ2-5|TRBD2
TGTGCTAGTGGGAAGGGACTAGCAGCGATCGGGGAGACCCAGTACTTC
CASGKGLAAIGETQYF
>15|NA|TRBV6-5|TRBJ2-1|NA
TGTGCCAGCAGTTACGGGAGCGAGAACTACAATGAGCAGTTCTTC
CASSYGSENYNEQFF